This T cell receptor (beta chain) originates from a study of blood T cell repertoires in COVID-19. CDR1 and CDR2 (germline): SEHNR, FQNEAQ (reference sequence). The junction had 10 bases not matched to a gene; V was cut back by 5 bases and J by 12 bases. This CDR3 has 14 amino acids. TCRdb's copy holds only in-frame clones and misses some; the assay was immunoSEQ multiplex PCR. The repertoire holds about 110,000 clones, with just over 70% as singletons. This sequence originates from a woman aged 40 to 50 with acute or convalescent COVID-19. The material sequenced was peripheral blood. The rearrangement links TRBV7-9 to TRBJ1-6, with 7 bases identical to TRBD1. CDR3 DNA: TGTGCCAGCAGCCCGGGACAGCTCATTGAACCCCTCCACTTT. Protein: CASSPGQLIEPLHF.